This is a list of T cell receptor beta chains from one sample in a study of blood T cells in healthy people across ages. In TCRdb, the 5' RACE reads were re-called with MiXCR into one record per CDR3 protein. Of 1.5 million to 2 million distinct CDR3 sequences detected, about 30% appear once; the ten largest clones hold about 8%. The sample taken for sequencing was blood. These TCRs come from a woman aged 25 to 39 in good health. Both conserved end residues are part of each CDR3. The D gene is left open where the match is weak. Some rows have no size entry. The others give once, few or many, or a class for an expanded clone.

-	TRBV7-2	TRBJ2-7	few	TGTGCCAGCAGCCCAGCACTGCAAGTCGGGGAGCAGTACTTC	CASSPALQVGEQYF
TRBD1	TRBV20-1	TRBJ2-1	few	TGCAGTGCTAGAGACGGGACAGGGTCTGGGAATGAGCAGTTCTTC	CSARDGTGSGNEQFF
-	TRBV7-2	TRBJ2-4	many	TGTGCCAGCAGCTTAGGGCCGACAGGTTCCGAGGTTATTCAGTACTTC	CASSLGPTGSEVIQYF
-	TRBV20-1	TRBJ2-1	few	TGCAGTGCTCCCAGGGGCGGAGGGGATGGTGAGCAGTTCTTC	CSAPRGGGDGEQFF
TRBD1	TRBV25-1	TRBJ2-2	-	TGTGCCAGCAGTGAACCCGACAGGGGTGAGACCGGGGAGCTGTTTTTT	CASSEPDRGETGELFF
-	TRBV6-6	TRBJ1-1	-	TGTGCCACTGGAGACAGGACGTCCAACACTGAAGCTTTCTTT	CATGDRTSNTEAFF
-	TRBV5-1	TRBJ2-2	many	TGCGCCAGCAGCCGATTGGGGGGCACCGGGGAGCTGTTTTTT	CASSRLGGTGELFF
-	TRBV6-5	TRBJ1-1	few	TGTGCCAGCAGACAATGGCCTGAAGCTTTCTTT	CASRQWPEAFF
-	TRBV20-1	TRBJ2-4	once	TGCAGTGCTCCCGCAACAGGGAAGGGCATTCAGTACTTC	CSAPATGKGIQYF
-	TRBV19	TRBJ2-3	-	TGTGCCAGTAGGGACTCTCCTTCAGATACGCAGTATTTT	CASRDSPSDTQYF
TRBD1	TRBV6-5	TRBJ2-1	-	TGTGCCAGCAAGACGGCGGGACAGGCCTACAATGAGCAGTTCTTC	CASKTAGQAYNEQFF
TRBD1	TRBV6-5	TRBJ1-3	-	TGTGCCAGCAGTTACGGACAGGGCTGGGACTCTGGAAACACCATATATTTT	CASSYGQGWDSGNTIYF
-	TRBV5-1	TRBJ2-2	few	TGCGCCAGCAGCCAAAGGACCGAGAACACCGGGGAGCTGTTTTTT	CASSQRTENTGELFF
TRBD1	TRBV4-1	TRBJ2-7	-	TGCGCCAGCAGCTCCTGCCGGAGGAAGGGACAGGGTGTTGGCGAGCAGTACTTC	CASSSCRRKGQGVGEQYF
TRBD2	TRBV29-1	TRBJ2-4	many	TGCAGCGTTGAGGCCGCGGGGGAGGGGTGGGGAAACATTCAGTACTTC	CSVEAAGEGWGNIQYF
TRBD2	TRBV11-2	TRBJ2-4	few	TGTGCCAGCAGCCTTAGCGGGGGCTGGGGAGTAGAGCAGTACTTC	CASSLSGGWGVEQYF
-	TRBV5-1	TRBJ1-1	-	TGCGCCATGAGGAGGGGGACCGGCACTGAAGCTTTCTTT	CAMRRGTGTEAFF
-	TRBV9	TRBJ2-3	-	TGTGCCAGCAGCGTAGATCCGGGGGACGCAGATACGCAGTATTTT	CASSVDPGDADTQYF
TRBD2	TRBV20-1	TRBJ2-1	-	TGCAGTGCTAGCGCCGGACTAGCGGGAGGATACAATGAGCAGTTCTTC	CSASAGLAGGYNEQFF
TRBD2	TRBV29-1	TRBJ2-7	-	TGCAGCGTTGAGGGGGCGGGAGGGGTCCACGAGCAGTACTTC	CSVEGAGGVHEQYF
TRBD2	TRBV14	TRBJ2-1	-	TGTGCCAGCAGCCAAACAACCCCTCTCATGCGGTTTGTCAGCGGGAACTACAATGAGCAGTTCTTC	CASSQTTPLMRFVSGNYNEQFF
-	TRBV12-3/TRBV12-4	TRBJ1-2	-	TGTGCCAGCATGGGGAGGGGCTACACCTTC	CASMGRGYTF
-	TRBV5-1	TRBJ2-3	few	TGCGCCAGCAGCTCGGTCAGGGGCTCTAGCACAGATACGCAGTATTTT	CASSSVRGSSTDTQYF
TRBD2	TRBV6-5	TRBJ2-1	-	TGTGCCAGCAGTTACCCCGCGGGAGGCCCTCTTCGCCAGTTCTTC	CASSYPAGGPLRQFF
-	TRBV5-5	TRBJ1-1	few	TGTGCCAGCAGCTTGTATCCCGGCACGGCTTTCTTT	CASSLYPGTAFF
-	TRBV5-1	TRBJ2-1	many	TGCGCCAGCACCCGACTAGTTGGGTTGAGCTCCTACAATGAGCAGTTCTTC	CASTRLVGLSSYNEQFF
-	TRBV5-1	TRBJ2-7	-	TGCGCCAGCAGCTCACAGCTCTACGAGCAGTACTTC	CASSSQLYEQYF
TRBD2	TRBV7-2	TRBJ2-1	-	TGTGCCAGCAGCTTGGGGACTACTACCTACAATGAGCAGTTCTTC	CASSLGTTTYNEQFF
-	TRBV28	TRBJ2-1	-	TGTGCCAGCAGTTTCGTCAGAGGGCAGCACAATGAGCAGTTCTTC	CASSFVRGQHNEQFF
-	TRBV7-9	TRBJ2-3	-	TGTGCCAGCAGCTTGCGGCCGGGGCCGATTAGCACAGATACGCAGTATTTT	CASSLRPGPISTDTQYF
TRBD2	TRBV6-6	TRBJ2-3	once	TGTGCCAGCAGGGCACAACTAGCGGGGTGCACAGATACGCAGTATTTT	CASRAQLAGCTDTQYF
-	TRBV7-9	TRBJ2-3	few	TGTGCCAGCAGCGCCTCAGGGCGGGGTACGCAGTATTTT	CASSASGRGTQYF
-	TRBV5-6	TRBJ1-2	-	TGTGCCAGCAGCTCGACCAGGGAGGGTAACTATGGCTACACCTTC	CASSSTREGNYGYTF